This paragraph reports one TCR beta chain. These data originate in a study of shared clonotypes between healthy human individuals. The overall study: The donors, two women and a few men, were aged 18 to 49.

Germline V gene data show CDR1 as SNHLY and CDR2 as FYNNEI. This CDR3 region has 15 residues. The V segment lost 7 bases and the J segment 1 base; nucleotides outside the gene matches: 7. Profiling relied on immunoSEQ multiplex PCR, and the TCRdb table lists in-frame clones only, not all of them. The table records around 500,000 clones, 65% to 85% of them present only once. What was sequenced was PBMCs. The TCR comes from a woman aged 40 to 50 in good health. Some clones in this sample may be carry-over from other donors' samples. The rearrangement uses TRBV2 and TRBJ1-5; 7 bases line up with TRBD1. In DNA form, the CDR3 reads TGTGCCAGCATGATTGACAGGGTGAGCAATCAGCCCCAGCATTTT. It specifies CASMIDRVSNQPQHF.